Shown below are 7 T cell receptor beta chains from a single sample sequenced in a study of T-cell reconstitution after alpha-beta-depleted transplantation in children. Unique molecular identifiers were incorporated when the TCRbeta library was constructed. TCRdb re-analysed the PCR reads in MiXCR, keeping a single row per CDR3 protein. The repertoire holds about 870,000 distinct CDR3 sequences, roughly 15% seen once, with approximately 5% in the top ten. The sample here was PBMCs, mostly from graft donor cells, taken 360 days after TCRalphabeta/CD19-depleted stem cell transplant. Source of these receptors: a male patient younger than 18 who had a stem cell transplant for acute lymphoblastic leukemia, so the T cells may come from the graft donor.

This chain joins TRBV3-1 and TRBJ2-2; 12 positions agree with TRBD2. Looked up from germline, CDR1 is LGHDT and CDR2 is YNNKEL (reference sequence). The V segment lost 4 bases and the J segment 4 bases; nucleotides outside the gene matches: 10. The CDR3 has 18 residues. In DNA, the CDR3 is TGTGCCAGCAGCCGTCGGACTAGCGGGATCGCGAGCACCGGGGAGCTGTTTTTT. Protein product: CASSRRTSGIASTGELFF.

This clonotype has only a few counts. The V call is TRBV15, the J call TRBJ1-1; TRBD1 matches 7 bases. The CDR3 length is 12 residues. Germline V gene sequence: CDR1 LNHNV, CDR2 YYDKDF (reference sequence). V shed 3 bases and J 7 bases; nucleotides not matched to a gene: 2. The DNA of the CDR3 is TGTGCCACCAGCAGGGGACAGTTTGAAGCTTTCTTT. Its protein product is CATSRGQFEAFF. The full variable domain, in which reference TRBV15 and TRBJ1-1 provide the parts outside the CDR3, is DAMVIQNPRYQVTQFGKPVTLSCSQTLNHNVMYWYQQKSSQAPKLLFHYYDKDFNNEADTPDNFQSRRPNTSFCFLDIRSPGLGDTAMYLCATSRGQFEAFFGQGTRLTVV.

Worth noting for this clonotype: The germline gene is not matched at one end of the junction; a read error may be the cause. The J gene is TRBJ1-3, the V gene TRBV5-1, with D perhaps matching TRBD1 (5 bases). This CDR3 comprises 16 residues. Germline V CDR1 and CDR2: SGHRS, YFSETQ. The chain's CDR3 is CASSPGDLRSGNTIYF. The CDR3 DNA sequence: TGCGCCAGCAGCCCGGGGGACCTCCGCTCTGGTAACACCATATATTTT.

At least ten counts were recorded for this clonotype. The V gene is TRBV10-3, the J gene TRBJ2-7, with 7 nucleotides matching TRBD2. V lost 3 bases to trimming and J lost 3 bases; unmatched junction nucleotides: 8. CDR1 is ENHRY, CDR2 SYGVKD, per germline. The CDR3 covers 15 residues. The DNA for the CDR3 is TGTGCCATCAGTGAAGAAAGCGGGACTTTCTACGAGCAGTACTTC. It encodes CAISEESGTFYEQYF.

This clonotype has only a few counts. The rearrangement joins TRBV12-3 or TRBV12-4 to TRBJ2-7, with 7 bases lining up with TRBD2. J lost 3 bases, V lost 0 bases, and 8 bases had no gene match. This CDR3 has 16 residues. CDR3 in amino acids: CASSLAGGPGYYEQYF. The CDR3 nucleotides are TGTGCCAGCAGTTTAGCGGGAGGGCCTGGCTACTACGAGCAGTACTTC.

This chain connects TRBV10-3 to TRBJ2-7, with D hard to call. CDR3 length equals 15 residues. Germline V gene data show CDR1 as ENHRY and CDR2 as SYGVKD. Between the trimmed V and J ends, which lost 0 bases and 2 bases, there was a span of 11 bases. CDR3 protein: CAISESLPIPYEQYF. The CDR3 DNA sequence: TGTGCCATCAGTGAGTCGCTACCTATCCCCTACGAGCAGTACTTC.

This clonotype turned up a few times. This chain joins TRBV12-3 or TRBV12-4 and TRBJ2-7, with 7 bases aligning to TRBD2. Trimming at V came to 4 bases and at J to 7 bases, leaving 7 bases not matched to a gene. The CDR3 loop spans 13 amino acids. This CDR3 is CASSWGGSREQYF. The CDR3 coding sequence is TGTGCCAGCAGTTGGGGAGGGTCGCGGGAGCAGTACTTC.